This T cell receptor (beta chain) was identified in a study of T cell responses to AZD1222 COVID-19 vaccine. Broader study findings: No repertoire was sampled before or during the peak T cell response, only after it. Spike-specific TCR breadth and depth were elevated following two AZD1222 doses.

Generated by immunoSEQ multiplex PCR, the TCRdb table keeps only in-frame clones and is missing some. The sample records some 42,000 clones, over 80% being singletons. Note on this clone: The antigen is not known.

Looked up from germline, CDR1 is SGHKS and CDR2 is YYEKEE (reference sequence). Trimming took 0 bases from V and 1 from J; bases not matched to a gene: 4. This CDR3 has 16 residues. The chain joins TRBV5-5 to TRBJ1-3; 7 bases fit TRBD1. The starting material was peripheral blood, obtained 28 days after the second AZD1222 dose. This receptor was taken from an adult who received the AZD1222 COVID-19 vaccine. The CDR3 bases are TGTGCCAGCAGCTTGGCCGGGACAGCTTCTGGAAACACCATATATTTT. This encodes CASSLAGTASGNTIYF.